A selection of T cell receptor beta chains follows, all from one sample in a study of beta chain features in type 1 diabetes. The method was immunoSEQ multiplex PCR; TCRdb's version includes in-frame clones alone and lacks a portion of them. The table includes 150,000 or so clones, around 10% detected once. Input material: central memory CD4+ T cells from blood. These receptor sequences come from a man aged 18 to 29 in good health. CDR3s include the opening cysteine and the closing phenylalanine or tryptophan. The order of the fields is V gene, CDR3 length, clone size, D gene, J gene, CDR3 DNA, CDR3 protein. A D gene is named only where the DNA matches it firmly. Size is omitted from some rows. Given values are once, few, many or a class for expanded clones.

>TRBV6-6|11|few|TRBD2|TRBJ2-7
TGTGCCATAGCGGGAGGGTACGAGCAGTACTTC
CAIAGGYEQYF
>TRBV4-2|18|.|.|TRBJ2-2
TGTGCCAGCAGCCAAGTCCGCTGGCGGGGCCGCAACACCGGGGAGCTGTTTTTT
CASSQVRWRGRNTGELFF
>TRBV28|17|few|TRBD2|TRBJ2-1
TGTGCCAGCAGTTTATTGCGGGCTAGCGGGAAGGGCAATGAGCAGTTCTTC
CASSLLRASGKGNEQFF
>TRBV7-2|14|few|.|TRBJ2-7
TGTGCCAGCAGCTTACTAAGGAGAACGGGAGAGCAGTACTTC
CASSLLRRTGEQYF
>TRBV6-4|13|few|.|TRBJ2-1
TGTGCCAGCAGCCGGGACGGAAGGAATGAGCAGTTCTTC
CASSRDGRNEQFF
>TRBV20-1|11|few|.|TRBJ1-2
TGCAGTGCTAGACTGGCCTATGGCTACACCTTC
CSARLAYGYTF
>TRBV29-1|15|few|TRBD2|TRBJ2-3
TGCAGCGCCCGGCGGGGGTCGGGTTCCACAGATACGCAGTATTTT
CSARRGSGSTDTQYF
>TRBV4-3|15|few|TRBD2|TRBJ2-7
TGCGCCAGCAGCCAAGATAACGGGGGGGCACTCGAGCAGTACTTC
CASSQDNGGALEQYF
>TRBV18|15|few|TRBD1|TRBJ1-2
TGTGCCAGCTCACAACCCGACAGGGGTAACTATGGCTACACCTTC
CASSQPDRGNYGYTF
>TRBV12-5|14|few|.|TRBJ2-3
TGTGCTAGTGCCCAGACAGGCAGCACAGATACGCAGTATTTT
CASAQTGSTDTQYF
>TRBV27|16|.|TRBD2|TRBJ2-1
TGTGCCAGCAGGCAGAGCGTAGCGGGAGGAGTAAATGAGCAGTTCTTC
CASRQSVAGGVNEQFF
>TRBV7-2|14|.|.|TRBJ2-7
TGTGCCAGCGGACGGACTTCCCTCTCCTACGAGCAGTACTTC
CASGRTSLSYEQYF
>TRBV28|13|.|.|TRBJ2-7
TGTGCCAGCAGTTTAGTCGCCAGGCGCGAGCAGTACTTC
CASSLVARREQYF
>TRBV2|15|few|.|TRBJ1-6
TGTGCCAGCAGGGAACAGGGTCGCGATAATTCACCCCTCCACTTT
CASREQGRDNSPLHF
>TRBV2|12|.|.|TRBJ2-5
TGTGCCAGCAGCGGGGGATCAGAGACCCAGTACTTC
CASSGGSETQYF
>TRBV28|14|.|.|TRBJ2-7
TGTGCCAGCAGTTCTCAAAGCCCACAGGGACAGCAGTACTTC
CASSSQSPQGQQYF
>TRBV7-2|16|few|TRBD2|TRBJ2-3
TGTGCCAGCAGCCCCTTCGGACTAGCGGGGAGAGATACGCAGTATTTT
CASSPFGLAGRDTQYF
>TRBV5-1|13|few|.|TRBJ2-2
TGCGCCAGCGGAACAGGGAGCACCGGGGAGCTGTTTTTT
CASGTGSTGELFF
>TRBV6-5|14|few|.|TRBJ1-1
TGTGCCAGCAGTTCCGCAGGGCCGCGGGCTGAAGCTTTCTTT
CASSSAGPRAEAFF
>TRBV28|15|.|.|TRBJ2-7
TGTGCCAGCAGTTTAAGTCTCGGGATTGCCTACGAGCAGTACTTC
CASSLSLGIAYEQYF
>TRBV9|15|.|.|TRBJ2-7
TGTGCCAGCAGCGAGGGGGTTACCAAAGCCTACGAGCAGTACTTC
CASSEGVTKAYEQYF
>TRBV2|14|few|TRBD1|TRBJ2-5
TGTGCCAGCAGTGTGGGGACAGGGTCGCATATCCAGTACTTC
CASSVGTGSHIQYF
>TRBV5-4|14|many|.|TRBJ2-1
TGTGCCAGCAGCTCGGGTAGCTCCTACAATGAGCAGTTCTTC
CASSSGSSYNEQFF
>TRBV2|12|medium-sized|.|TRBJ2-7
TGTGCCAGCAGTGTAGAGAAATACGAGCAGTACTTC
CASSVEKYEQYF
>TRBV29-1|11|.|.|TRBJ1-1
TGCAGCGTTGTAGAGGCCCCGGGGGCTTTCTTT
CSVVEAPGAFF
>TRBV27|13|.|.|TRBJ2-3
TGTGCCAGCAGTTTAAGGGGGTGGGATACGCAGTATTTT
CASSLRGWDTQYF